The 18 T cell receptor beta chains below were found in one sample sequenced in a study of blood T cell repertoires in COVID-19. TCRdb's copy holds only in-frame clones and misses some; the assay was immunoSEQ multiplex PCR. The repertoire has roughly 92,000 clones, 90% of them found once; the top ten carry 4.3%. The sequenced material came from peripheral blood. All receptors derive from an elderly woman with active or convalescent COVID-19.

The chain combines TRBV7-2 with TRBJ2-7; weak D call: TRBD1 (8 bases). Germline V lookup: CDR1 SGHTA, CDR2 FQGNSA. Trimming took off 5 bases at V and 2 bases at J, with 13 bases between the two ends. The CDR3 spans 14 residues. The CDR3 sequence: CASSPQGGPYEQYF. CDR3 in DNA: TGTGCCAGCAGCCCACAGGGGGGGCCCTACGAGCAGTACTTC. The variable domain in full, with the rest retrieved from reference TRBV7-2 and TRBJ2-7, is GAGVSQSPSNKVTEKGKDVELRCDPISGHTALYWYRQSLGQGLEFLIYFQGNSAPDKSGLPSDRFSAERTGGSVSTLTIQRTQQEDSAVYLCASSPQGGPYEQYFGPGTRLTVT.

The chain combines TRBV5-6 with TRBJ2-7; D might be TRBD2 (6 bases). This CDR3 is 13 amino acids long. Trimming took 0 bases from V and 7 from J, leaving 11 bases between them. Germline V gene lookup returns CDR1 SGHDT and CDR2 YYEEEE. CDR3 sequence (DNA): TGTGCCAGCAGCTTGGCAGGACTAAGAGAGCAGTACTTC. The encoded protein is CASSLAGLREQYF.

The CDR3 DNA reads TGTGCTAGCTCGGCAGGGGCCTCCGGAAACACCATATATTTT. Translation gives CASSAGASGNTIYF. The chain couples TRBV6-6 to TRBJ1-3, with D possibly TRBD1 on 6 matching bases. The CDR3 runs to 14 residues. Germline V gene data show CDR1 as MNHNY and CDR2 as SVGAGI (reference sequence).

The chain carries TRBV4-2 and TRBJ1-2, with D uncertain. This CDR3 comprises 13 residues. Trimming took off 0 bases at V and 5 bases at J, with 7 bases between the two ends. Germline CDR1 reads LGHNA; CDR2 reads YNFKEQ. The CDR3 here is CASSQEPSYGYTF. The CDR3 DNA reads TGTGCCAGCAGCCAAGAACCCAGTTATGGCTACACCTTC.

This chain joins TRBV2 and TRBJ2-1; the D gene is possibly TRBD1 (6 bases). The germline CDR1 and CDR2 sequences are SNHLY and FYNNEI. The CDR3 has 14 amino acids. Trimming left V 11 bases short and J 2 bases short, with 16 bases between. Written as DNA, the CDR3 is TGTGCCCGCGTTAGGGGGAAGCCCTACAATGAGCAGTTCTTC. Encoded protein: CARVRGKPYNEQFF.

The chain carries TRBV6-5 and TRBJ1-3; a weak D match, TRBD1 (6 bases). CDR1 and CDR2 (germline): MNHEY, SVGAGI. V was trimmed by 7 bases and J by 4 bases, leaving 11 bases between them. The CDR3 extends over 13 amino acids. The CDR3 nucleotides read TGTGCCAGCACCAGGGGTTCGGGAAACACCATATATTTT. Translated: CASTRGSGNTIYF.

This clone was seen more than once but under ten times. The CDR3 nucleotides read TGTGCCAGCAGCTTAGGTATTCCTGGCGGGATGTCCTACGAGCAGTACTTC. Protein: CASSLGIPGGMSYEQYF. The chain carries TRBV7-2 and TRBJ2-7; a weak D match, TRBD2 (6 bases). The CDR3 has 17 amino acids. V lost 1 base, J lost 1 base, and 17 bases lay in between. Germline V gene data show CDR1 as SGHTA and CDR2 as FQGNSA.

The gene calls are TRBV2 and TRBJ1-2; no clear D gene. Germline CDR1 and CDR2: SNHLY and FYNNEI. The V end lost 6 bases, the J end lost 8 bases, and 19 bases lay between the germline ends. The CDR3 totals 14 residues. In nucleotides, the CDR3 is TGTGCCAGCAGGGCGGCGCAGGCCCCGGGGGGCTACACCTTC. Encoded protein: CASRAAQAPGGYTF. Complete variable domain (other parts from reference TRBV2 and TRBJ1-2): EPEVTQTPSHQVTQMGQEVILRCVPISNHLYFYWYRQILGQKVEFLVSFYNNEISEKSEIFDDQFSVERPDGSNFTLKIRSTKLEDSAMYFCASRAAQAPGGYTFGSGTRLTVV.

This CDR3 is CASSPSGTGLADGYTF. CDR3 sequence (DNA): TGTGCCAGCTCACCTTCCGGGACAGGGCTCGCCGATGGCTACACCTTC. This sequence joins TRBV18 and TRBJ1-2; TRBD1 aligns across 9 bases. V dropped 3 bases and J dropped 6; count of bases not matched to a gene: 11. Germline V CDR1 and CDR2: KGHSH, LQKENI. This CDR3 has 16 residues.

V gene TRBV7-3 combines with J gene TRBJ2-2; no clear D gene. CDR1 is SGHTA and CDR2 is FQGTGA in the germline V gene. Trimming cost V 4 bases and J 1 base, with 7 bases left between them. There are 14 residues in the CDR3. The CDR3: CASSSTVNTGELFF. The CDR3 coding sequence is TGTGCCAGCAGCTCGACTGTGAACACCGGGGAGCTGTTTTTT. Complete variable domain (other parts from reference TRBV7-3 and TRBJ2-2): GAGVSQTPSNKVTEKGKYVELRCDPISGHTALYWYRQSLGQGPEFLIYFQGTGAADDSGLPNDRFFAVRPEGSVSTLKIQRTERGDSAVYLCASSSTVNTGELFFGEGSRLTVL.

V gene TRBV23-1 combines with J gene TRBJ2-1; 7 bases map to TRBD1. TRBV23-1 is treated as an ORF (open reading frame) with a function not yet certain. This CDR3 contains 17 residues. With 1 base clipped from V and 7 bases from J, the junction kept 13 bases outside the gene matches. This CDR3 reads CASSQFAAQGVENEQFF. CDR3 bases: TGCGCCAGCAGTCAATTTGCCGCCCAGGGGGTTGAAAATGAGCAGTTCTTC.

The rearrangement uses TRBV9 and TRBJ2-2, with D possibly matching TRBD2 (7 bases). Germline lookup yields CDR1 SGDLS and CDR2 YYNGEE. Trimming took off 3 bases at V and 4 bases at J, with 19 bases between the two ends. The CDR3 covers 17 residues. The DNA for the CDR3 is TGTGCCAGCAGCGCCCTGGGGGGGGCGCGAGGCACCGGGGAGCTGTTTTTT. Translated, it gives CASSALGGARGTGELFF.

This clone was found once. V usage is TRBV2 and J usage is TRBJ1-5; D is unclear. This CDR3 region has 13 residues. Trimming removed 6 bases from V and 4 bases from J, with 10 bases in between. Germline CDR1 SNHLY, CDR2 FYNNEI. CDR3 coding DNA: TGTGCCAGCAGCGGGGAGATTAATCAGCCCCAGCATTTT. Its protein is CASSGEINQPQHF.

This sequence joins TRBV5-6 and TRBJ1-1; TRBD1 aligns across 7 bases. The CDR3 has 16 amino acids. Trimming removed 4 bases from V and 5 bases from J; junction bases left unmatched: 14. Germline values: CDR1 SGHDT, CDR2 YYEEEE. This CDR3 reads CASSRPGTAQGTEAFF. The CDR3 DNA reads as TGTGCCAGCAGCCGTCCCGGGACAGCGCAGGGGACTGAAGCTTTCTTT. The full variable domain, in which reference TRBV5-6 and TRBJ1-1 provide the parts outside the CDR3, is DAGVTQSPTHLIKTRGQQVTLRCSPKSGHDTVSWYQQALGQGPQFIFQYYEEEERQRGNFPDRFSGHQFPNYSSELNVNALLLGDSALYLCASSRPGTAQGTEAFFGQGTRLTVV.

The rearrangement uses TRBV10-2 and TRBJ2-7; 9 bases line up with TRBD2. CDR3 size: 14 residues. The germline gives CDR1 WSHSY, CDR2 SAAADI. V shed 5 bases, J shed 6 bases, and the junction held 8 bases outside the gene matches. The CDR3 DNA is TGCGCCAGCAGTCCGGGACTAGCAGGTGGCGAGCAGTACTTC. This encodes CASSPGLAGGEQYF.

This clone was seen only a few times. The chain is built from TRBV27 and TRBJ1-4; 7 positions agree with TRBD1. V shed 7 bases and J 14 bases; nucleotides not matched to a gene: 16. CDR3 length: 14 residues. The germline V gene has CDR1 MNHEY and CDR2 SMNVEV (reference sequence). CDR3 in DNA: TGTGCCAGCAAAGGATTACTTTTTACGACAGGGCTGTTTTTT. Translating gives CASKGLLFTTGLFF.

This clone was seen only once. This chain links TRBV27 with TRBJ1-2; no clear D gene. The CDR3 consists of 11 residues. Trimming took off 5 bases at V and 4 bases at J, with 5 bases between the two ends. Germline CDR1 is MNHEY and CDR2 is SMNVEV (reference sequence). CDR3 region: CASSGGYGYTF. The CDR3 nucleotides are TGTGCCAGCAGTGGAGGCTATGGCTACACCTTC.

The CDR3 nucleotides are TGTGCCAGCTCAACAAACAGGGGGCGCGACACCGGGGAGCTGTTTTTT. Amino acids: CASSTNRGRDTGELFF. This rearrangement joins TRBV18 to TRBJ2-2; 9 positions agree with TRBD1. The CDR3 runs to 16 residues. Germline CDR1 KGHSH, CDR2 LQKENI. V was clipped by 5 bases and J by 3 bases; unmatched bases: 7.